Each of the 3 T cell receptor beta chains below was sequenced from the same sample in a study of blood T cell repertoires in COVID-19. The table came from immunoSEQ multiplex PCR; TCRdb's copy has only in-frame clones and leaves some out. The sample lists over 200,000 clones; more than 85% were seen once. Sequencing was done on a sample of peripheral blood. These receptors all come from a man aged 40-50 years with active or convalescent COVID-19.

The chain has TRBV28 and TRBJ1-2; D is undetermined. Germline lookup yields CDR1 MDHEN and CDR2 SYDVKM. With 5 bases removed from V and 0 bases from J, the gap between germline ends came to 13 bases. CDR3 length: 15 amino acids. CDR3 sequence reads: CASSPLDGTNYGYTF. DNA of the CDR3: TGTGCCAGCAGTCCCCTCGACGGGACTAACTATGGCTACACCTTC.

The V gene is TRBV27, the J gene TRBJ2-7; D possibly corresponds to TRBD2 (5 bases). The CDR3 has 17 residues. The ends were cut back, 3 bases at V and 0 bases at J, with 18 bases in the middle. CDR1 and CDR2 (germline): MNHEY, SMNVEV (reference sequence). The CDR3 region has the DNA TGTGCCAGCAGTTTCCGCCTAGCTGGTTCAGGCTCCTACGAGCAGTACTTC. Translated: CASSFRLAGSGSYEQYF.

This clone is termed medium-sized. V is TRBV9 and J is TRBJ1-5; D is uncertain. This CDR3 comprises 13 residues. Deletions cut 4 bases from V and 8 bases from J, with 13 bases between. Germline V gene lookup returns CDR1 SGDLS and CDR2 YYNGEE. CDR3 loop: CASSIPRGEPQHF. CDR3 sequence (DNA): TGTGCCAGCAGCATACCTCGCGGGGAGCCCCAGCATTTT.